The T cell receptor (beta chain) described here comes from a study of blood T cell repertoires in COVID-19. Whole-study context: Material from acute and convalescent COVID-19 was sourced from the United States, Italy and Spain.

Trimming pared 4 bases from V and 4 bases from J, leaving 7 bases between. CDR3 length equals 11 residues. The V gene's germline CDR1 is SQVTM and CDR2 ANQGSEA. Original processing methods: Reference gene primer amplification gave estimated nucleated cell counts. Profiled with immunoSEQ multiplex PCR; TCRdb holds only in-frame clones, not every one. Clone size and the V and J calls come from that table; the DNA yielded D and trimming. The data contain approximately 72,000 clones, over 85% of them singletons. This clone was recorded once. V is TRBV29-1 and J is TRBJ2-5, with a tentative D call TRBD2 (6 bases). The sequence derives from a man in his fifties or sixties with acute or convalescent COVID-19. Sequences were obtained from peripheral blood. The DNA for the CDR3 is TGCAGCGTTGTCGGGGGAGAGACCCAGTACTTC. Translating gives CSVVGGETQYF.